Listed here is a single TCR beta chain. Its antigen remains unknown. This sample stems from a study of T cell responses to AZD1222 COVID-19 vaccine. As for the study in general: Both about-4-week and about-12-week second-dose recipients were combined.

The data were produced by immunoSEQ multiplex PCR, yet TCRdb's version contains in-frame clones alone and is incomplete. Here the sample spans 80,000 or so clones, more than 80% being singletons. V was trimmed by 5 bases and J by 1 base, leaving 21 bases between them. Germline V gives CDR1 MNHEY, CDR2 SVGEGT. The CDR3 is made up of 18 amino acids. General observations from the study: Donors were mostly white British, more females; clonal diversity possibly underestimated. There were repertoire samples only from the period after the peak T cell response. Dominant at 160-218 and 743-854, vaccine-associated CD4 TCRs also spanned spike.

The receptor's source is an adult in good health. This chain joins TRBV6-2 or TRBV6-3 and TRBJ1-3; no firm D call. Sequences were derived from peripheral blood, sampled on day 0 of AZD1222 vaccination. DNA for the CDR3: TGTGCCAGCAGTCTCCCCCAACTGGTCCTCCGGTCTGGAAACACCATATATTTT. It is translated as CASSLPQLVLRSGNTIYF.